Following are 29 T cell receptor beta chains from one sample sequenced in a study of shared clonotypes between healthy human individuals. Sequencing was performed with immunoSEQ multiplex PCR; in TCRdb, only in-frame clones are kept and a portion is missing. The table shows around 2.1 million clones, with about 94% occurring only once. The source material was naive CD4+ T cells sorted from blood. As for subset: CD45RA+ positively selected. The receptor source for this set is a man aged 18 to 30 in good health.

The rearrangement uses TRBV12-5 and TRBJ2-7, with a tentative D call TRBD1 (7 bases). Germline assignment: CDR1 LGHNT and CDR2 FRNRAP. V was pared by 2 bases and J by 7 bases, with 18 bases between. The CDR3 is 15 residues long. The CDR3: CASGLPTGEVTEQYF. Here the CDR3 DNA reads TGTGCTAGTGGTTTGCCTACAGGGGAGGTTACTGAGCAGTACTTC.

This rearrangement joins TRBV2 to TRBJ1-4; D perhaps matches TRBD1 (6 bases). The V gene lost 6 bases and the J gene lost 4 bases, with 15 bases spanning the gap. The CDR3 loop spans 15 amino acids. Per the germline V gene, CDR1 is SNHLY and CDR2 is FYNNEI. CDR3 nucleotide sequence: TGTGCCAGCAGGAGGGACACACCGTTTAATGAAAAACTGTTTTTT. Translated, it gives CASRRDTPFNEKLFF.

The rearrangement joins TRBV7-2 to TRBJ1-5, with 7 bases matching TRBD1. V shed 3 bases and J 2 bases; nucleotides not matched to a gene: 4. The CDR3 consists of 15 residues. Looked up from germline, CDR1 is SGHTA and CDR2 is FQGNSA. The CDR3 loop is CASSLSGTGNQPQHF. CDR3 DNA sequence: TGTGCCAGCAGCTTGTCAGGGACAGGCAATCAGCCCCAGCATTTT.

V gene TRBV5-5 combines with J gene TRBJ2-7; possible D gene TRBD2, 6 bases. Germline V gene sequence: CDR1 SGHKS, CDR2 YYEKEE (reference sequence). Trimming pared 1 base from V and 6 bases from J, leaving 17 bases between. The CDR3 has 15 amino acids. CDR3 in amino acids: CASSLSLLLGGEQYF. DNA for the CDR3: TGTGCCAGCAGCTTGTCCCTTTTGCTGGGAGGCGAGCAGTACTTC. The full variable domain, rest sourced from reference TRBV5-5 and TRBJ2-7, is DAGVTQSPTHLIKTRGQQVTLRCSPISGHKSVSWYQQVLGQGPQFIFQYYEKEERGRGNFPDRFSARQFPNYSSELNVNALLLGDSALYLCASSLSLLLGGEQYFGPGTRLTVT.

The chain employs TRBV16 and TRBJ1-2; 11 bases are shared with TRBD1. After removal of 0 bases from V and 6 bases from J, the junction contained 6 bases not matched to a gene. The germline gives CDR1 KGHSY, CDR2 FQNENV. This CDR3 contains 16 residues. DNA of the CDR3: TGTGCCAGCAGCCAATCCGAGGTGGACAGGGGGCATGGCTACACCTTC. Its translation: CASSQSEVDRGHGYTF. Based on the CDR3 plus reference TRBV16 and TRBJ1-2, the full variable domain is GEEVAQTPKHLVRGEGQKAKLYCAPIKGHSYVFWYQQVLKNEFKFLISFQNENVFDETGMPKERFSAKCLPNSPCSLEIQATKLEDSAVYFCASSQSEVDRGHGYTFGSGTRLTVV.

J is TRBJ1-4 and V is TRBV27; D not resolved. The ends were cut back, 6 bases at V and 7 bases at J, with 15 bases in the middle. The CDR3 runs 14 residues. Germline values: CDR1 MNHEY, CDR2 SMNVEV (reference sequence). CDR3: CASSFGRVGEKLFF. CDR3 DNA: TGTGCCAGCAGCTTTGGGCGGGTTGGTGAAAAACTGTTTTTT. Together with reference TRBV27 and TRBJ1-4, the CDR3 gives the full variable domain: EAQVTQNPRYLITVTGKKLTVTCSQNMNHEYMSWYRQDPGLGLRQIYYSMNVEVTDKGDVPEGYKVSRKEKRNFPLILESPSPNQTSLYFCASSFGRVGEKLFFGSGTQLSVL.

This clone was seen a single time. J is TRBJ2-5 and V is TRBV9, with 7 bases that match TRBD2. V shed 0 bases, J shed 2 bases, and the junction held 7 bases outside the gene matches. The CDR3 length is 16 residues. The germline gives CDR1 SGDLS, CDR2 YYNGEE. The CDR3 sequence is CASSVAWAGVQETQYF. The DNA for the CDR3 is TGTGCCAGCAGCGTAGCTTGGGCGGGGGTACAAGAGACCCAGTACTTC. The full variable domain, in which reference TRBV9 and TRBJ2-5 provide the parts outside the CDR3, is DSGVTQTPKHLITATGQRVTLRCSPRSGDLSVYWYQQSLDQGLQFLIQYYNGEERAKGNILERFSAQQFPDLHSELNLSSLELGDSALYFCASSVAWAGVQETQYFGPGTRLLVL.

This clone was picked up one time. This chain uses TRBV28 with TRBJ1-2; 7 bases map to TRBD1. This CDR3 spans 14 amino acids. CDR1 and CDR2 (germline): MDHEN, SYDVKM. V lost 3 bases and J lost 7; bases outside the gene matches: 8. The CDR3 bases are TGTGCCAGCAGTTTCGCACAGGGGCCGATTGGCTACACCTTC. Its protein product is CASSFAQGPIGYTF.

The chain is built from TRBV5-4 and TRBJ1-2; possibly TRBD1 for D (5 bases). V shed 6 bases and J shed 8 bases, with 17 bases lying between them. The germline V gene encodes CDR1 SGHNT and CDR2 YYREEE (reference sequence). This CDR3 is built from 13 residues. CDR3 nucleotide sequence: TGTGCCAGCACCCCCCAGGGCTTCTGGGGCTACACCTTC. This codes for CASTPQGFWGYTF. Combining the CDR3 with reference TRBV5-4 and TRBJ1-2 gives the whole variable domain ETGVTQSPTHLIKTRGQQVTLRCSSQSGHNTVSWYQQALGQGPQFIFQYYREEENGRGNFPPRFSGLQFPNYSSELNVNALELDDSALYLCASTPQGFWGYTFGSGTRLTVV.

With regard to this clone: Other DNA sequences in the sample encode the same CDR3. The chain is built from TRBV7-6 and TRBJ1-3; TRBD1 matches 9 bases. The germline gives CDR1 SGHVS, CDR2 FNYEAQ. The CDR3 runs to 15 residues. V trimming: 3 bases; J trimming: 0 bases; junction bases outside the gene matches: 0. CDR3 nucleotide sequence: TGTGCCAGCAGCTTGGGACAGGGCTCTGGAAACACCATATATTTT. Protein product: CASSLGQGSGNTIYF.

V is TRBV7-2 and J is TRBJ2-7; D is undetermined. Trimming pared 5 bases from V and 0 bases from J, leaving 8 bases between. This CDR3 is built from 13 residues. Germline V gene sequence: CDR1 SGHTA, CDR2 FQGNSA. CDR3 DNA sequence: TGTGCCAGCAGCCCCAAAACCTCCTACGAGCAGTACTTC. The encoded protein is CASSPKTSYEQYF.

The rearrangement uses TRBV6-1 and TRBJ2-7; D is unresolved. The V end lost 6 bases, the J end lost 10 bases, and 13 bases lay between the germline ends. The germline V gene encodes CDR1 MNHNS and CDR2 SASEGT. The CDR3 spans 11 residues. The CDR3 DNA reads TGTGCCAGCAGCGGCACTACGAGACAGTACTTC. This sequence encodes CASSGTTRQYF.

The chain uses TRBV2 and TRBJ2-5, with TRBD2 identical over 11 bases. The germline gives CDR1 SNHLY, CDR2 FYNNEI. Losses at the gene ends were 4 bases for V and 4 bases for J; bases not matched to a gene: 8. The CDR3 totals 16 residues. Here the CDR3 DNA reads TGTGCCAGCAGTGCTGGCGGTCTAGCGGGAGGAGAGACCCAGTACTTC. Translation gives CASSAGGLAGGETQYF.

This chain joins TRBV2 and TRBJ1-5, with 9 bases aligning to TRBD1. Germline assignment: CDR1 SNHLY and CDR2 FYNNEI. CDR3 length: 17 amino acids. Trimming at V came to 4 bases and at J to 3 bases, leaving 10 bases not matched to a gene. The chain's CDR3 is CASSGLDRGYLNQPQHF. The CDR3 DNA follows: TGTGCCAGCAGTGGGTTGGACAGGGGTTACCTCAATCAGCCCCAGCATTTT.

The gene calls are TRBV5-1 and TRBJ2-7; D uncertain. The germline V and J ends were trimmed by 8 bases and 5 bases, with 5 bases remaining between them. The germline CDR1 and CDR2 sequences are SGHRS and YFSETQ. The CDR3 loop spans 9 amino acids. DNA for the CDR3: TGCGCCAGGGCCCACGAGCAGTACTTC. Encoded protein: CARAHEQYF.

The V gene is TRBV25-1, the J gene TRBJ2-5, with D possibly called TRBD1 or TRBD2 (6 bases each). Trimming removed 2 bases from V and 4 bases from J, with 11 bases in between. The CDR3 extends over 14 amino acids. Germline V gene data show CDR1 as MGHDK and CDR2 as SYGVNS. The CDR3 nucleotides read TGTGCCAGCAGTGAAACCCGGGGGCGAGAGACCCAGTACTTC. It encodes CASSETRGRETQYF.

The chain combines TRBV11-2 with TRBJ1-1, with D possibly TRBD1 on 5 matching bases. The CDR3 runs to 14 residues. Trimming cost V 1 base and J 5 bases, with 11 bases left between them. Germline-derived CDR1 and CDR2 are SGHAT and FQNNGV. The CDR3 loop reads CASSLGQISTEAFF. The CDR3 coding sequence is TGTGCCAGCAGCTTAGGACAGATAAGTACTGAAGCTTTCTTT.

The chain is built from TRBV27 and TRBJ2-7; 8 bases align to TRBD2. Trimming at V came to 5 bases and at J to 2 bases, leaving 8 bases not matched to a gene. This CDR3 has 15 residues. The germline gives CDR1 MNHEY, CDR2 SMNVEV (reference sequence). The CDR3 nucleotides read TGTGCCAGCAGTCCCTACACGGGAGGGGCCTACGAGCAGTACTTC. Translating gives CASSPYTGGAYEQYF.

The chain combines TRBV27 with TRBJ2-7; no clear D gene. Germline V gives CDR1 MNHEY, CDR2 SMNVEV (reference sequence). This CDR3 comprises 14 residues. Between the trimmed V and J ends, which lost 0 bases and 0 bases, there was a span of 6 bases. The CDR3 DNA reads as TGTGCCAGCAGTTTATCACAGAGCTCCTACGAGCAGTACTTC. The encoded protein is CASSLSQSSYEQYF.

The gene calls are TRBV6-5 and TRBJ1-4; TRBD1 matches 9 bases. CDR3 length equals 15 residues. Germline CDR1 MNHEY, CDR2 SVGAGI. The V segment lost 6 bases and the J segment 6 bases; nucleotides outside the gene matches: 8. This CDR3 is CASRPGQGWDEKLFF. The DNA of the CDR3 is TGTGCCAGCAGACCCGGACAGGGGTGGGATGAAAAACTGTTTTTT.

This rearrangement joins TRBV7-2 to TRBJ1-5; D is ambiguous. This CDR3 has 14 amino acids. Germline values: CDR1 SGHTA, CDR2 FQGNSA. V was shortened by 7 bases and J by 6 bases, with 16 bases between the two germline ends. This chain's CDR3 is CASTTSINTQPQHF. In DNA, the CDR3 is TGTGCCAGCACCACCAGTATTAACACTCAGCCCCAGCATTTT.

This chain connects TRBV20-1 to TRBJ2-5, with D hard to call. V shed 6 bases and J shed 5 bases, with 10 bases lying between them. The CDR3 runs to 11 residues. Germline CDR1 reads DFQATT; CDR2 reads SNEGSKA (reference sequence). The CDR3 DNA reads TGCAGTGCAACCTGGCGGGAGACCCAGTACTTC. Its translation: CSATWRETQYF.

The chain recombines TRBV7-3 with TRBJ2-1; D might be TRBD1 (6 bases). This CDR3 region has 15 residues. Germline V gives CDR1 SGHTA, CDR2 FQGTGA. V dropped 5 bases and J dropped 3 bases, with 14 bases sitting between them. The CDR3 bases are TGTGCCAGCAGCCATACAGGGCCTAACTACAATGAGCAGTTCTTC. Protein product: CASSHTGPNYNEQFF.

J is TRBJ1-2 and V is TRBV5-6; maybe TRBD1 (5 bases). Germline V lookup: CDR1 SGHDT, CDR2 YYEEEE. CDR3 length equals 15 residues. Trimming took off 0 bases at V and 0 bases at J, with 9 bases between the two ends. DNA for the CDR3: TGTGCCAGCAGCTTGGAGACAGCCGCTAACTATGGCTACACCTTC. It specifies CASSLETAANYGYTF.

The chain has TRBV9 and TRBJ1-6; 7 bases fit TRBD1. The CDR3 is made up of 17 amino acids. Germline V lookup: CDR1 SGDLS, CDR2 YYNGEE. J was trimmed by 6 bases and V by 3 bases; bases with no gene match: 12. DNA of the CDR3: TGTGCCAGCAGCGACCAGACAGGGACTTTCACTAATTCACCCCTCCACTTT. Protein product: CASSDQTGTFTNSPLHF.

J is TRBJ1-6 and V is TRBV5-6; 7 bases match TRBD1. CDR1 is SGHDT and CDR2 is YYEEEE in the germline V gene. The CDR3 sequence is 17 residues long. V was pared by 0 bases and J by 7 bases, with 10 bases of the junction left unmatched. The CDR3 sequence: CASSLVAAGGDNSPLHF. For the CDR3, the DNA is TGTGCCAGCAGCTTGGTTGCCGCAGGGGGAGACAATTCACCCCTCCACTTT.

Of note for this clone: The identical CDR3 is also encoded by other nucleotide sequences in the sample. V is TRBV5-1 and J is TRBJ1-5; no firm D call. The V end was cut by 2 bases, the J end by 3 bases, with 6 bases between. The CDR3 spans 13 residues. Germline CDR1 SGHRS, CDR2 YFSETQ. The CDR3 region has the DNA TGCGCCAGCAGCTTAGACGTCAATCAGCCCCAGCATTTT. Translating gives CASSLDVNQPQHF.

This chain uses TRBV30 with TRBJ1-5; TRBD1 is a possible D gene (5 bases). Trimming took 0 bases from V and 2 from J, leaving 14 bases between them. This CDR3 has 16 residues. Germline V gene lookup returns CDR1 GTSNPN and CDR2 SVGIG (reference sequence). For the CDR3, the DNA is TGTGCCTGGAGTGTTAGAAGGGGAGATGGCAATCAGCCCCAGCATTTT. As protein: CAWSVRRGDGNQPQHF.

This chain links TRBV5-1 with TRBJ2-6, with TRBD1 identical over 10 bases. Trimming removed 4 bases from V and 0 bases from J; junction bases left unmatched: 4. The CDR3 has 17 residues. Looked up from germline, CDR1 is SGHRS and CDR2 is YFSETQ. In DNA, the CDR3 is TGCGCCAGCAGCGGGGACAGGGGAAGCTCTGGGGCCAACGTCCTGACTTTC. Its protein product is CASSGDRGSSGANVLTF.